This TCR beta chain is drawn from a study of human T cells and chemical hapten exposure. The time point here: patch test 3, about 24 weeks after DPC sensitization. Treatment given: therapeutic diphenylcyclopropenone sensitization with weekly scalp DPC. V was shortened by 4 bases and J by 6 bases, with 15 bases between the two germline ends. Germline lookup yields CDR1 MNHEY and CDR2 SVGAGI. The CDR3 totals 14 residues. TCRdb reprocessed the RACE reads via MiXCR and lists one record per CDR3 protein. The sample lists around 200,000 distinct CDR3 sequences, 20% to 25% occurring once. The TCR originated in a woman aged 40 to 50 with alopecia areata. Some clones in this sample may be carry-over from other donors' samples. The chain links TRBV6-5 to TRBJ1-2; D not certain. The sequencing here drew on whole blood, taken in connection with sensitization to the hapten diphenylcyclopropenone (DPC). CDR3 sequence: CASSSNGGKDGYTF. In DNA form, the CDR3 reads TGTGCCAGCAGTTCCAACGGCGGCAAAGATGGCTACACCTTC.